This TCR beta chain was retrieved from a study of blood T cell repertoires in COVID-19. Overall study: The samples span acute and convalescent COVID-19 from the United States, Italy and Spain. The cDNA or gDNA used as material had been derived from T cells, B-cell-depleted T cells, or PBMCs.

This clone was seen a few times. In the original analysis: Reference gene primer amplification gave estimated nucleated cell counts. TCRdb's table, derived via immunoSEQ multiplex PCR, lists solely in-frame clones and lacks some. V and J calls and clone size follow that table, whereas D and trimming were derived from the DNA. This sample has about 170,000 clones, with about 80% found just once. Per germline, CDR1 MGHDK and CDR2 SYGVNS. CDR3 length: 12 residues. Trimming removed 3 bases from V and 5 bases from J, with 8 bases in between. The chain joins TRBV25-1 to TRBJ2-7; no definite D call. The clonotype was recovered from a woman older than 75 with acute or convalescent COVID-19. The specimen sequenced was peripheral blood. The CDR3, as DNA: TGTGCCAGCAGTGACTCCGTCCACGAGCAGTACTTC. This gives the protein CASSDSVHEQYF.